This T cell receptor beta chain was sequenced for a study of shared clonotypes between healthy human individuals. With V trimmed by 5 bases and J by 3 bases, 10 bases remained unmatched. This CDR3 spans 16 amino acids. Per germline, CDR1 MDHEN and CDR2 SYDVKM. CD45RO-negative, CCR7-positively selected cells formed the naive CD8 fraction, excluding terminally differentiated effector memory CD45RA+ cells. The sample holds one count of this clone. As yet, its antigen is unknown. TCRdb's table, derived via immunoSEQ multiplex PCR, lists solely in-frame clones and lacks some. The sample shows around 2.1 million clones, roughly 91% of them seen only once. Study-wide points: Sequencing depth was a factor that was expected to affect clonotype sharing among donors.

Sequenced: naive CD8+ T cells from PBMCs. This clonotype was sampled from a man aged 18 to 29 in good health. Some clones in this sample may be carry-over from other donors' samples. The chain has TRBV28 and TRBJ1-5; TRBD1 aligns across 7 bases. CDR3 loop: CASSPRHRGNNQPQHF. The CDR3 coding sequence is TGTGCCAGCAGTCCACGACACAGGGGTAACAATCAGCCCCAGCATTTT.